The rows below give T cell receptor beta chains drawn from one sample of a study of OX40 agonist ivuxolimab in advanced cancers. This table comes from immunoSEQ multiplex PCR, and its TCRdb copy is limited to in-frame clones, with some not included. The sample shows about 54,000 clones, roughly 88% of them seen only once. The sequences come from CD4+ or CD8+ T cells sorted from blood, collected in a trial of the OX40 agonist ivuxolimab. These TCRs come from an adult with an advanced solid tumor such as melanoma, head and neck, liver or kidney cancer. Each CDR3 is given with its conserved first and last residue. D genes are given only for firm matches. A row's size may be missing; if present it is once, few, many or a size class.

TRBJ2-1,once,NA,TRBV10-3,CAITQNDEQFF,TGTGCCATCACACAAAACGATGAGCAGTTCTTC
TRBJ2-2,NA,TRBD1,TRBV5-6,CASSPVGQGGGELFF,TGTGCCAGCAGCCCTGTTGGACAGGGAGGCGGGGAGCTGTTTTTT
TRBJ2-1,NA,TRBD2,TRBV28,CASSLASGAHNEQFF,TGTGCCAGCAGTTTGGCTAGCGGGGCTCACAATGAGCAGTTCTTC
TRBJ2-5,NA,TRBD1,TRBV5-1,CASSWGTGQETQYF,TGCGCCAGCAGCTGGGGGACAGGGCAAGAGACCCAGTACTTC
TRBJ2-5,NA,NA,TRBV19,CASSIGAHQETQYF,TGTGCCAGTAGTATCGGGGCACACCAAGAGACCCAGTACTTC
TRBJ2-5,NA,TRBD1,TRBV6-1,CASSEALGQGVETQYF,TGTGCCAGCAGTGAAGCGTTGGGACAGGGGGTAGAGACCCAGTACTTC
TRBJ2-3,NA,NA,TRBV19,CASRGDTDTQYF,TGTGCCAGTAGGGGGGACACAGATACGCAGTATTTT
TRBJ2-7,few,NA,TRBV28,CASSWDLSSYEQYF,TGTGCCAGCAGTTGGGACCTAAGCTCCTACGAGCAGTACTTC
TRBJ1-4,NA,TRBD1,TRBV4-2,CASSQGGQIEKLFF,TGTGCCAGCAGCCAAGGGGGACAGATTGAAAAACTGTTTTTT
TRBJ2-5,NA,TRBD2,TRBV18,CASSPQLSGKETQYF,TGTGCCAGCTCACCCCAACTTAGCGGGAAAGAGACCCAGTACTTC
TRBJ2-1,NA,NA,TRBV7-2,CASSFDYSYNEQFF,TGTGCCAGCAGCTTCGACTACTCCTACAATGAGCAGTTCTTC
TRBJ2-3,NA,TRBD2,TRBV9,CASSVGASGSMDTQYF,TGTGCCAGCAGCGTAGGGGCTAGCGGGAGCATGGATACGCAGTATTTT
TRBJ2-7,NA,NA,TRBV10-3,CAISEIYEQYF,TGTGCCATCAGTGAGATTTACGAGCAGTACTTC
TRBJ1-5,NA,NA,TRBV30,CAWSVTRDQPQHF,TGTGCCTGGAGTGTAACACGGGATCAGCCCCAGCATTTT
TRBJ2-3,once,TRBD2,TRBV10-3,CAIGTSGESSTDTQYF,TGTGCCATCGGCACTAGCGGGGAATCGAGCACAGATACGCAGTATTTT
TRBJ1-1,NA,NA,TRBV18,CASSPLEGGLREAFF,TGTGCCAGCTCACCTCTCGAAGGGGGGTTGAGGGAAGCTTTCTTT
TRBJ1-5,NA,NA,TRBV10-3,CAIRSAGASNQPQHF,TGTGCCATCAGGTCCGCAGGTGCAAGCAATCAGCCCCAGCATTTT
TRBJ1-1,NA,NA,TRBV6-1,CASSAPVKGAAFF,TGTGCCAGCAGTGCCCCGGTGAAGGGCGCAGCTTTCTTT
TRBJ2-3,NA,TRBD2,TRBV5-5,CASVPTSGLTDTQYF,TGTGCCAGCGTTCCCACTAGCGGACTCACAGATACGCAGTATTTT
TRBJ2-7,once,NA,TRBV28,CASSPNRHEQYF,TGTGCCAGCAGTCCCAATCGACACGAGCAGTACTTC
TRBJ1-5,few,TRBD1,TRBV7-3,CASSLTGNQPQHF,TGTGCCAGCAGCTTGACAGGGAATCAGCCCCAGCATTTT
TRBJ1-5,NA,NA,TRBV6-5,CASSSGQFNQPQHF,TGTGCCAGCAGTTCCGGACAGTTCAATCAGCCCCAGCATTTT
TRBJ2-7,NA,NA,TRBV7-9,CASSLDAFEQYF,TGTGCCAGCAGCTTAGACGCTTTCGAGCAGTACTTC
TRBJ2-7,NA,NA,TRBV5-1,CASSPPAGSYEQYF,TGCGCCAGCAGTCCTCCTGCGGGCTCCTACGAGCAGTACTTC
TRBJ1-2,NA,NA,TRBV28,CASSSAARGRYGYTF,TGTGCCAGCAGTTCTGCGGCTAGGGGAAGATATGGCTACACCTTC
TRBJ1-4,NA,NA,TRBV21-1,CASSKNEVNEKLFF,TGTGCCAGCAGCAAAAATGAGGTTAATGAAAAACTGTTTTTT
TRBJ2-7,NA,NA,TRBV10-3,CAISGTGTLYEQYF,TGTGCCATCAGTGGGACCGGGACTCTTTACGAGCAGTACTTC
TRBJ1-6,NA,NA,TRBV21-1,CASSLTGLGNSPLHF,TGTGCCAGCAGCTTAACAGGGCTCGGGAATTCACCCCTCCACTTT
TRBJ2-1,NA,TRBD2,TRBV28,CASLTSGRMYEQFF,TGTGCCAGTCTGACTAGCGGGAGAATGTATGAGCAGTTCTTC
TRBJ2-5,NA,NA,TRBV7-9,CASSLGGPGETQYF,TGTGCCAGCAGCTTAGGGGGCCCAGGAGAGACCCAGTACTTC
TRBJ1-1,once,NA,TRBV7-8,CASSFVNTEAFF,TGTGCCAGCAGCTTTGTAAACACTGAAGCTTTCTTT
TRBJ2-1,NA,TRBD2,TRBV19,CASSIDLGTSNNNEQFF,TGTGCCAGTAGTATAGACCTCGGGACTAGCAACAACAATGAGCAGTTCTTC
TRBJ2-7,NA,NA,TRBV5-1,CASSLAGDSYEQYF,TGCGCCAGCAGCTTGGCCGGGGACTCCTACGAGCAGTACTTC
TRBJ1-1,NA,NA,TRBV4-3,CASSRTENTEAFF,TGCGCCAGCAGCCGTACGGAGAACACTGAAGCTTTCTTT
TRBJ1-1,few,NA,TRBV27,CASSFLAGGGTEAFF,TGTGCCAGCAGTTTTCTAGCCGGGGGCGGCACTGAAGCTTTCTTT
TRBJ1-2,NA,NA,TRBV2,CASTLSGGNYGYTF,TGTGCCAGCACGCTTAGCGGGGGCAACTATGGCTACACCTTC
TRBJ2-5,NA,NA,TRBV15,CATSRDLRGRGETQYF,TGTGCCACCAGCAGAGATCTTCGGGGCCGAGGGGAGACCCAGTACTTC
TRBJ2-1,NA,TRBD2,TRBV5-6,CASSYLAGESFF,TGTGCCAGCAGCTATTTAGCGGGAGAGTCGTTCTTC
TRBJ2-1,NA,NA,TRBV2,CASSAAGAPYPTKQFF,TGTGCCAGCAGTGCTGCCGGGGCCCCGTACCCTACTAAACAGTTCTTC